In this sample, the clone carrying this T cell receptor (beta chain) turned up a few times. Clones were sequenced by immunoSEQ multiplex PCR, and TCRdb holds only the in-frame ones, with some missing. The table records tens of thousands of clones, 83% of them present only once. These data belong to a study of a mutant IDH1 vaccine in newly diagnosed glioma. Germline V gene sequence: CDR1 SGHTA, CDR2 FQGNSA. CDR3 length: 15 residues. V was pared by 3 bases and J by 0 bases, with 8 bases between. As to time point: baseline, week 1 (first vaccination visit). Treatment meaning: pre-vaccination baseline after standard-of-care therapy.

The chain employs TRBV7-2 and TRBJ2-2; D is perhaps TRBD1 (5 bases). The specimen was PBMCs, collected from a glioma patient treated with radiotherapy, temozolomide or both. This receptor was identified in a woman in her forties or fifties with glioma. Here the CDR3 DNA reads TGTGCCAGCAGCTTCACAGGCCCGAACACCGGGGAGCTGTTTTTT. Its translation is CASSFTGPNTGELFF.